Listed below are T cell receptor beta chains from one sample, sequenced in a study of blood T cell repertoires in COVID-19. The assay was immunoSEQ multiplex PCR, and TCRdb's table has in-frame clones only and misses some. The table records some 320,000 clones, over 75% of them present only once. The source material was peripheral blood. The receptors originated from a human donor in a cohort sampled during active COVID-19. The CDR3 runs from the conserved cysteine through the conserved F or W. Each record gives: CDR3 protein, CDR3 DNA, clone size, V gene, J gene, D gene. A D gene is named only where the DNA matches it firmly. The size entry is marked missing in some rows and otherwise reads once, few, many or a size class.

CSASKAGGVTDTQYF	TGCAGTGCTAGTAAGGCGGGGGGCGTCACAGATACGCAGTATTTT	.	TRBV20-1	TRBJ2-3	TRBD2
CASSSRRRSSYNSPLHF	TGTGCCAGCAGCTCGCGAAGGAGGAGCTCCTATAATTCACCCCTCCACTTT	.	TRBV5-4	TRBJ1-6	.
CASSAGGGPGQPQHF	TGTGCCAGCTCAGCCGGGGGGGGTCCGGGACAGCCCCAGCATTTT	.	TRBV18	TRBJ1-5	.
CASSLTMTPGYTDTQYF	TGTGCCAGCAGCTTAACTATGACTCCCGGGTACACAGATACGCAGTATTTT	.	TRBV7-3	TRBJ2-3	.
CASSFGEPSSPLHF	TGCGCCAGCAGCTTTGGAGAGCCCAGTTCACCCCTCCACTTT	.	TRBV5-1	TRBJ1-6	.
CASTLSGANVLTF	TGTGCCAGCACACTCTCTGGGGCCAACGTCCTGACTTTC	.	TRBV2	TRBJ2-6	.
CASSLGDRVVEKLFF	TGTGCCAGCAGCTTGGGGGACAGGGTTGTCGAAAAACTGTTTTTT	.	TRBV7-9	TRBJ1-4	TRBD1
CASSLTGHRNTEAFF	TGTGCCAGCAGCCTAACGGGACACAGGAACACTGAAGCTTTCTTT	.	TRBV3-1/TRBV3-2	TRBJ1-1	.
CASSQTAGGSTDTQYF	TGTGCCAGCAGTCAGACAGCGGGGGGGAGCACAGATACGCAGTATTTT	.	TRBV27	TRBJ2-3	TRBD2
CASAFLPSLTGTVYGYTF	TGTGCTAGCGCTTTCTTACCCTCATTGACCGGGACAGTCTATGGCTACACCTTC	.	TRBV12-5	TRBJ1-2	TRBD1
CASSGQGERTEAFF	TGTGCCAGCAGTGGACAGGGGGAGAGAACTGAAGCTTTCTTT	.	TRBV6-2/TRBV6-3	TRBJ1-1	TRBD1
CASSLGDYSNQGQFF	TGCGCCAGCAGCTTAGGGGACTACTCAAACCAAGGCCAGTTCTTC	few	TRBV5-1	TRBJ2-1	TRBD2
CASTPWRGPPQAFF	TGTGCCAGTACCCCTTGGAGGGGGCCACCTCAAGCTTTCTTT	.	TRBV19	TRBJ1-1	TRBD1
CASSLPPPSTEAFF	TGCGCCAGCAGCCTCCCTCCTCCGTCCACTGAAGCTTTCTTT	few	TRBV5-1	TRBJ1-1	.
CASSRENTDTQYF	TGTGCCAGCAGTCGGGAGAACACAGATACGCAGTATTTT	.	TRBV6-5	TRBJ2-3	.
CSVVTSGGYNEQFF	TGCAGCGTCGTGACTAGCGGGGGGTACAATGAGCAGTTCTTC	.	TRBV29-1	TRBJ2-1	TRBD2
CASVLRQGQSYGYTF	TGTGCCAGCGTATTAAGACAGGGCCAATCGTATGGCTACACCTTC	.	TRBV7-8	TRBJ1-2	TRBD1
CASSLLQDYGYTF	TGTGCCAGCAGCTTACTACAGGACTATGGCTACACCTTC	once	TRBV11-2	TRBJ1-2	.
CAWSKGYGELFF	TGTGCCTGGAGCAAGGGGTACGGGGAGCTGTTTTTT	.	TRBV30	TRBJ2-2	.
CASSLGTDRNQPQHF	TGTGCCAGCAGCTTAGGGACGGACAGGAATCAGCCCCAGCATTTT	.	TRBV7-6	TRBJ1-5	TRBD1
CASSQGQGWKDGYTF	TGTGCCAGCAGCCAAGGACAGGGCTGGAAGGATGGCTACACCTTC	.	TRBV3-1/TRBV3-2	TRBJ1-2	TRBD1